A single sample is the source of the 27 T cell receptor beta chains below, sequenced in a study of early T cells in non-severe SARS-CoV-2 infection. MiXCR, run by TCRdb on the 5' RACE reads, gives a single entry per CDR3 protein. The table shows about 110,000 distinct CDR3 sequences, with roughly 12% occurring only once. The sequenced sample was whole blood, obtained at baseline. The receptor set was obtained from an adult who was a healthcare worker with PCR-confirmed SARS-CoV-2 infection or an uninfected control (not recorded which).

This clonotype appeared a few times. This chain links TRBV2 with TRBJ2-5; TRBD1 might be the D (5 bases). Trimming removed 0 bases at V and 9 bases at J, with 5 bases between. Germline-derived CDR1 and CDR2 are SNHLY and FYNNEI. The CDR3 loop spans 11 amino acids. The DNA of the CDR3 is TGTGCCAGCAGTGAAGCCAGGGCCCAGTACTTC. Translation gives CASSEARAQYF.

The chain employs TRBV20-1 and TRBJ2-3; D may match TRBD1 or TRBD2 (5 bases each). The V end lost 7 bases, the J end lost 2 bases, and 16 bases lay between the germline ends. This CDR3 has 14 amino acids. Looked up from germline, CDR1 is DFQATT and CDR2 is SNEGSKA (reference sequence). The CDR3 DNA follows: TGCAGTGGAAAAGAGGGGCCAATCACAGATACGCAGTATTTT. Protein product: CSGKEGPITDTQYF.

This clonotype was observed a handful of times. V gene TRBV29-1 combines with J gene TRBJ1-1, with TRBD1 matching over 7 bases. The J segment lost 6 bases and the V segment lost 6 bases, leaving 13 bases of the junction unmatched. From germline, CDR1 is SQVTM and CDR2 ANQGSEA. The CDR3 loop spans 14 amino acids. DNA for the CDR3: TGCAGCGTCCGGTATACAGGGGCACCGGCTGAAGCTTTCTTT. This translates into CSVRYTGAPAEAFF.

The chain has TRBV28 and TRBJ2-2; the match to TRBD2 covers 7 bases. This CDR3 is built from 17 residues. V lost 5 bases to trimming and J lost 5 bases; unmatched junction nucleotides: 14. In germline, CDR1 is MDHEN, CDR2 SYDVKM. The CDR3 DNA reads TGTGCCAGCAGTCCCCCCGTCGGGGGGAGTAAAACCGGGGAGCTGTTTTTT. Translated, it gives CASSPPVGGSKTGELFF.

This clonotype was seen repeatedly, ten times or more. V gene TRBV13 combines with J gene TRBJ1-4; D remains unclear. V gave up 5 bases and J gave up 7 bases, with 8 bases separating them. This CDR3 has 12 residues. CDR1 PRHDT and CDR2 FYEKMQ come from the germline V gene (reference sequence). The CDR3 DNA is TGTGCCAGCAGCCCCCGCGGTGAAAAACTGTTTTTT. Encoded protein: CASSPRGEKLFF.

The rearrangement joins TRBV6-5 to TRBJ1-1; TRBD1 aligns across 8 bases. In germline, CDR1 is MNHEY, CDR2 SVGAGI. V trimming: 6 bases; J trimming: 3 bases; junction bases outside the gene matches: 6. The CDR3 length is 14 residues. CDR3 nucleotide sequence: TGTGCCAGCAGCCGACAGGGGCGGGACACTGAAGCTTTCTTT. Translated, it gives CASSRQGRDTEAFF.

The chain recombines TRBV25-1 with TRBJ2-7, with 7 bases that match TRBD1. The CDR3 sequence is 12 residues long. CDR1 and CDR2 (germline): MGHDK, SYGVNS. V trimming: 10 bases; J trimming: 6 bases; junction bases outside the gene matches: 9. DNA of the CDR3: TGTGCCACCCAGCCCGCAGGGGGCGAGCAGTACTTC. Its protein is CATQPAGGEQYF.

This clonotype was detected many times. The chain uses TRBV29-1 and TRBJ2-7; no firm D call. Between the trimmed V and J ends, which lost 6 bases and 3 bases, there was a span of 18 bases. The CDR3 length is 14 residues. The germline V gene encodes CDR1 SQVTM and CDR2 ANQGSEA. In DNA, the CDR3 is TGCAGCGTCTCTGACCCGTCTAGGAGCTACGAGCAGTACTTC. It encodes CSVSDPSRSYEQYF.

J is TRBJ2-1 and V is TRBV6-5; 15 positions match TRBD2. The CDR3 extends over 14 amino acids. From germline, CDR1 is MNHEY and CDR2 SVGAGI. V was clipped by 5 bases and J by 7 bases; unmatched bases: 0. CDR3 coding DNA: TGTGCCAGCAGTGGGACTAGCGGGGGGAATGAGCAGTTCTTC. The encoded protein is CASSGTSGGNEQFF.

A few counts support this clonotype. This sequence joins TRBV28 and TRBJ2-1; D possibly corresponds to TRBD2 (5 bases). Germline CDR1 reads MDHEN; CDR2 reads SYDVKM. Deletions cut 4 bases from V and 8 bases from J, with 21 bases between. The CDR3 consists of 16 residues. The CDR3 DNA reads TGTGCCAGCAGTTCGAGTGAGGGCCTGGGGTTGGATGAGCAGTTCTTC. Protein: CASSSSEGLGLDEQFF.

The chain combines TRBV2 with TRBJ1-6, with no clear D. V was cut by 7 bases and J by 7 bases, with 8 bases left in between. The CDR3 has 12 amino acids. The germline CDR1 and CDR2 sequences are SNHLY and FYNNEI. The CDR3 bases are TGTGCCAGCATCGACCTGAATTCACCCCTCCACTTT. Translated: CASIDLNSPLHF.

This clonotype was observed many times. The gene calls are TRBV4-1 and TRBJ2-1, with 8 bases identical to TRBD1. The CDR3 spans 16 residues. J was trimmed by 9 bases and V by 3 bases; bases with no gene match: 13. Germline V gene sequence: CDR1 MGHRA, CDR2 YSYEKL. CDR3 sequence: CASSHPPGTGETEQFF. CDR3 nucleotide sequence: TGCGCCAGCAGCCACCCACCCGGGACAGGAGAAACTGAGCAGTTCTTC.

The J gene is TRBJ2-7, the V gene TRBV7-6; D gene unclear. The CDR3 consists of 15 residues. V was pared by 5 bases and J by 0 bases, with 14 bases between. Germline assignment: CDR1 SGHVS and CDR2 FNYEAQ. This CDR3 reads CASSPTPDSSYEQYF. The CDR3 DNA reads TGTGCCAGCAGCCCAACACCAGATTCCTCCTACGAGCAGTACTTC.

V and J are TRBV18 and TRBJ2-7; D gene ambiguous. Germline CDR1 is KGHSH and CDR2 is LQKENI. The V end was cut by 2 bases, the J end by 6 bases, with 5 bases between. The CDR3 spans 11 residues. The CDR3 loop is CASSPGREQYF. CDR3 bases: TGTGCCAGCTCACCAGGGCGCGAGCAGTACTTC.

This clonotype was recorded a few times. The V call is TRBV5-1, the J call TRBJ1-1, with D tentatively TRBD1 (6 bases). Germline CDR1 is SGHRS and CDR2 is YFSETQ. This CDR3 has 13 amino acids. The V end was cut by 0 bases, the J end by 5 bases, with 8 bases between. The CDR3 nucleotides are TGCGCCAGCAGCTTGGACAGGGAGACTGAAGCTTTCTTT. It yields the protein CASSLDRETEAFF. Drawing the rest from reference TRBV5-1 and TRBJ1-1, the complete variable domain is KAGVTQTPRYLIKTRGQQVTLSCSPISGHRSVSWYQQTPGQGLQFLFEYFSETQRNKGNFPGRFSGRQFSNSRSEMNVSTLELGDSALYLCASSLDRETEAFFGQGTRLTVV.

The rearrangement joins TRBV29-1 to TRBJ2-1, with D perhaps TRBD2 (6 bases). This CDR3 has 14 amino acids. The germline CDR1 and CDR2 sequences are SQVTM and ANQGSEA. V lost 1 base, J lost 4 bases, and 11 bases lay in between. The CDR3 DNA follows: TGCAGCGTTGAAGGGCAGGCGGGGTACAATGAGCAGTTCTTC. It specifies CSVEGQAGYNEQFF.

This clonotype was picked up a small number of times. This sequence joins TRBV28 and TRBJ2-3; 7 nucleotides agree with TRBD2. V lost 2 bases and J lost 0; bases outside the gene matches: 5. The germline V gene has CDR1 MDHEN and CDR2 SYDVKM. The CDR3 runs 16 residues. This CDR3 reads CASSLILAVSTDTQYF. CDR3 coding DNA: TGTGCCAGCAGTTTAATCCTAGCGGTTAGCACAGATACGCAGTATTTT.

On this clonotype: A much more abundant neighbour one base away suggests this may be a read error. The chain is built from TRBV20-1 and TRBJ1-3, with no clear D. The germline V and J ends were trimmed by 4 bases and 2 bases, with 9 bases remaining between them. The CDR3 extends over 13 amino acids. Germline V gene lookup returns CDR1 DFQATT and CDR2 SNEGSKA (reference sequence). This chain's CDR3 is CSANETPGNTIYF. The CDR3 nucleotides are TGCAGTGCTAATGAAACCCCTGGAAACACCATATATTTT.

The gene calls are TRBV5-5 and TRBJ2-7; TRBD1 matches at 8 bases. The CDR3 has 16 amino acids. Germline CDR1 SGHKS, CDR2 YYEKEE (reference sequence). The junction had 5 bases not matched to a gene; V was cut back by 0 bases and J by 0 bases. CDR3 DNA sequence: TGTGCCAGCAGCTTGGGGACAGGGTTGGTCTCCTACGAGCAGTACTTC. Residues: CASSLGTGLVSYEQYF.

V usage is TRBV7-2 and J usage is TRBJ1-1; no reliable D call. The CDR3 runs 13 residues. V was shortened by 0 bases and J by 4 bases, with 6 bases between the two germline ends. Germline lookup yields CDR1 SGHTA and CDR2 FQGNSA. The CDR3 region has the DNA TGTGCCAGCAGCTTAGCCCGCTTCACTGAAGCTTTCTTT. Translating gives CASSLARFTEAFF. Full variable domain (missing parts from reference TRBV7-2 and TRBJ1-1): GAGVSQSPSNKVTEKGKDVELRCDPISGHTALYWYRQSLGQGLEFLIYFQGNSAPDKSGLPSDRFSAERTGGSVSTLTIQRTQQEDSAVYLCASSLARFTEAFFGQGTRLTVV.

A note on this clonotype: This may be a read error: a much more frequent sequence differs by one nucleotide. The rearrangement uses TRBV28 and TRBJ2-3; a possible D gene is TRBD1 (5 bases). Between the trimmed V and J ends, which lost 2 bases and 4 bases, there was a span of 16 bases. The CDR3 has 16 residues. Germline V lookup: CDR1 MDHEN, CDR2 SYDVKM. The DNA for the CDR3 is TGTGCCAGCAGTTTACAGGGTGGCAACAAATCAGATACGCAGTATTTT. Translated: CASSLQGGNKSDTQYF.

This clonotype was recorded a few times. CDR3 amino acids: CASSRAGAIYEQYF. Here the CDR3 DNA reads TGTGCCAGCAGCCGAGCGGGGGCGATCTACGAGCAGTACTTC. The chain employs TRBV7-2 and TRBJ2-7; 8 positions match TRBD2. There are 14 residues in the CDR3. V lost 5 bases and J lost 3; bases outside the gene matches: 6. CDR1 and CDR2 (germline): SGHTA, FQGNSA.

V is TRBV28 and J is TRBJ1-2; TRBD1 matches at 7 bases. The V and J ends lost 6 bases and 7 bases, in that order; junction bases with no gene match: 11. From germline, CDR1 is MDHEN and CDR2 SYDVKM. This CDR3 comprises 14 residues. This chain's CDR3 is CASSLPTGLRGYTF. CDR3 in DNA: TGTGCCAGCAGCCTCCCGACAGGGCTGCGTGGCTACACCTTC.

The rearrangement uses TRBV7-3 and TRBJ1-6; TRBD1 is a possible D gene (5 bases). Germline CDR1 reads SGHTA; CDR2 reads FQGTGA. There are 15 residues in the CDR3. V was pared by 0 bases and J by 6 bases, with 9 bases between. The CDR3 spells CASSLTGGSNSPLHF. The CDR3 DNA follows: TGTGCCAGCAGCTTAACTGGGGGAAGTAATTCACCCCTCCACTTT.

The V gene is TRBV3-1, the J gene TRBJ2-7, with 8 bases lining up with TRBD1. The CDR3 extends over 14 amino acids. Per germline, CDR1 LGHDT and CDR2 YNNKEL (reference sequence). Losses at the gene ends were 3 bases for V and 5 bases for J; bases not matched to a gene: 6. CDR3 coding DNA: TGTGCCAGCAGCCACCTAGGACAGGGCGACGAGCAGTACTTC. Translated, it gives CASSHLGQGDEQYF.

In this sample, this clonotype turned up many times. The rearrangement links TRBV9 to TRBJ2-3; D not certain. There are 12 residues in the CDR3. From germline, CDR1 is SGDLS and CDR2 YYNGEE. V was pared by 0 bases and J by 6 bases, with 5 bases between. The CDR3 loop reads CASSVDMDTQYF. DNA for the CDR3: TGTGCCAGCAGCGTAGATATGGATACGCAGTATTTT.

In its sample, this clonotype was seen a few times. The chain carries TRBV6-5 and TRBJ2-7; maybe TRBD1 (5 bases). Trimming stripped 6 bases from V and 4 bases from J, with 10 bases between. Germline CDR1 is MNHEY and CDR2 is SVGAGI. The CDR3 contains 12 residues. CDR3 sequence reads: CASSGGQYEQYF. Written as DNA, the CDR3 is TGTGCCAGCAGCGGCGGACAATACGAGCAGTACTTC.